This T cell receptor (beta chain) was identified in a study of blood T cell repertoires in COVID-19. On the study more broadly: The cDNA or gDNA used as material had been derived from T cells, B-cell-depleted T cells, or PBMCs.

The authors' processing: Reference gene primer amplification gave estimated nucleated cell counts. Assay: immunoSEQ multiplex PCR; the TCRdb copy retains only in-frame clones and omits some. The V and J calls and the clone size are those of that table, but D and trimming were determined from the DNA. The data hold roughly 280,000 clones, with 80% to 90% observed a single time. Between the trimmed V and J ends, which lost 4 bases and 0 bases, there was a span of 22 bases. The CDR3 extends over 19 amino acids. CDR1 and CDR2 from the germline V gene are SGHNT and YENEEA. The receptor comes from a woman aged 25 to 39 with acute COVID-19. The gene calls are TRBV11-3 and TRBJ1-3; D is perhaps TRBD1 (5 bases). Sequencing was performed on PBMCs or T cells enriched from blood (not recorded which). CDR3 nucleotide sequence: TGTGCCAGCAGCTCCTACATGGGGGGGATAGGGCTCTCTGGAAACACCATATATTTT. Amino acid sequence: CASSSYMGGIGLSGNTIYF.